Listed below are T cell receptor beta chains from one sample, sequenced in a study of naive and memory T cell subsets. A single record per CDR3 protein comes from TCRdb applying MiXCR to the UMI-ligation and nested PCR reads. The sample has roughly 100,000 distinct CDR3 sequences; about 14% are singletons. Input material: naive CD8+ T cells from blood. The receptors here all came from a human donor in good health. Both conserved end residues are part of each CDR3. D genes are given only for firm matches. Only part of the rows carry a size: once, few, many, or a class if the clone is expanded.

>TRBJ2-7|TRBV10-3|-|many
TGTGCCATCAGTGGGCCCCAAACCCACGAGCAGTACTTC
CAISGPQTHEQYF
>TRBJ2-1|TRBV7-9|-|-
TGTGCCAGCAGCTTAGTACCAGGTGGTTACAATGAGCAGTTCTTC
CASSLVPGGYNEQFF
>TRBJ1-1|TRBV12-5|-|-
TGTGCTAGTGGTTTGGTAACGGGTTTCGCTTTCTTT
CASGLVTGFAFF
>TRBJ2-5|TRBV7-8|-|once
TGTGCCAGCAGCTCCACATATGGGGCCCAAGAGACCCAGTACTTC
CASSSTYGAQETQYF
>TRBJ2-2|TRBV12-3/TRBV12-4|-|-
TGTGCCAGCAGTTCGATACTCACCGGGGAGCTGTTTTTT
CASSSILTGELFF
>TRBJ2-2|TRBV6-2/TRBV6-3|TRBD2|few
TGTGCCAGCAGGGCTAGCGGGAGTAAAACCGGGGAGCTGTTTTTT
CASRASGSKTGELFF
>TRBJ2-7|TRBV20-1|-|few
TGCAGTGCAAGGGATGGTACAAGGTACGAGCAGTACTTC
CSARDGTRYEQYF
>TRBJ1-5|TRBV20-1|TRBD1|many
TGCAGTGCTTATGGACAGGACGATAGCAATCAGCCCCAGCATTTT
CSAYGQDDSNQPQHF
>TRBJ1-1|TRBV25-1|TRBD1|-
TGTGCCAGCAGTGAATCAGGGGGCGGAATGAACACTGAAGCTTTCTTT
CASSESGGGMNTEAFF
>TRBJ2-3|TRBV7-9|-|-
TGTGCCAGCAGCTCCCCAGGAGGGGTTGGCACAGATACGCAGTATTTT
CASSSPGGVGTDTQYF
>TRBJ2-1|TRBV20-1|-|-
TGCAGTGCTAGAGGGCTCCCTTCCTACAATGAGCAGTTCTTC
CSARGLPSYNEQFF
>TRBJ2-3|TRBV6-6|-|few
TGTGCCAGCAGCCCCGGACTAAACACAGATACGCAGTATTTT
CASSPGLNTDTQYF
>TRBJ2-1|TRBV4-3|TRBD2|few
TGCGCCAGCAGCCAGGAAGAGACTAGCGGGGACAATGAGCAGTTCTTC
CASSQEETSGDNEQFF
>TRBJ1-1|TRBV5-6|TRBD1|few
TGTGCCAGCAGCCCCGGGACAGGGCTGACTGAAGCTTTCTTT
CASSPGTGLTEAFF
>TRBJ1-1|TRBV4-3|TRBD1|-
TGCGCCAGCAGCCAAGATTGGGGACAGGGTACGAACACTGAAGCTTTCTTT
CASSQDWGQGTNTEAFF
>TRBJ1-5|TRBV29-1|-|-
TGCAGCGCCCAAGGGGATAGCAATCAGCCCCAGCATTTT
CSAQGDSNQPQHF
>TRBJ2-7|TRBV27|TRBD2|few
TGTGCCAGCAGCCCAGAGCGGGAGAGGTCGTGGGAGCAGTACTTC
CASSPERERSWEQYF
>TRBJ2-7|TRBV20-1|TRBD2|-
TGCAGTGGGAAGGCAGACGGTAGCGGGGCATTATACGAGCAGTACTTC
CSGKADGSGALYEQYF
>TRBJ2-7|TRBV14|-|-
TGTGCCAGCAGCCAAGACTGGTACTACGAGCAGTACTTC
CASSQDWYYEQYF
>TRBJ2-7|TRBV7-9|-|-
TGTGCCAGCAGCTCGGCAACCTACGAGCAGTACTTC
CASSSATYEQYF
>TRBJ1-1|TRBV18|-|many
TGTGCCAGCTCTCCCGTGGGGCCTGAAGCTTTCTTT
CASSPVGPEAFF
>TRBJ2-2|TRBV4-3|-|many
TGCGCCAGCAGCCAAGTAAAGGTCACCGGGGAGCTGTTTTTT
CASSQVKVTGELFF